A selection of T cell receptor beta chains follows, all from one sample in a study of shared clonotypes between healthy human individuals. This table comes from immunoSEQ multiplex PCR, and its TCRdb copy is limited to in-frame clones, with some not included. The sample records about 700,000 clones, 74% being singletons. The sample comprised memory CD4+ T cells sorted from blood. The source of these receptors is a woman aged 25 to 45 in good health. The CDR3 runs from the conserved cysteine through the conserved F or W. Fields, in order: J gene, clone size, V gene, D gene, CDR3 DNA, CDR3 protein. A D gene is named only where the DNA matches it firmly. Clone size is not always given. Where it is, it says once, few, many or a class for expanded clones.

TRBJ1-1,once,TRBV30,TRBD1,TGTGCCTGGGAAAGACACGCAGGGGGCTTCGGTGAAGCTTTCTTT,CAWERHAGGFGEAFF
TRBJ2-7,.,TRBV5-4,TRBD2,TGTGCCAGCAGCTCGACGGGACTAGTCGACGAGCAGTACTTC,CASSSTGLVDEQYF
TRBJ1-1,.,TRBV5-6,.,TGTGCCAGCAGCCTGTCGTCAATGAACACTGAAGCTTTCTTT,CASSLSSMNTEAFF
TRBJ2-7,.,TRBV11-2,.,TGTGCCAGCAGCTTATCCCATGGGGGGCTAGCCTACGAGCAGTACTTC,CASSLSHGGLAYEQYF
TRBJ2-7,.,TRBV5-8,.,TGTGCCAGCAGCTTGGACTGGGGGATTAACTCCTACGAGCAGTACTTC,CASSLDWGINSYEQYF
TRBJ2-1,.,TRBV5-6,.,TGTGCCAGCAGTTGGAGTTTTATCCCCTACAATGAGCAGTTCTTC,CASSWSFIPYNEQFF
TRBJ2-1,.,TRBV29-1,TRBD2,TGCAGCGTCTACGGGACTAGCGGAACCTACAATGAGCAGTTCTTC,CSVYGTSGTYNEQFF
TRBJ2-7,.,TRBV9,TRBD2,TGTGCCAGCAGCGTAGGGGACTACCCCTCCTACGAGCAGTACTTC,CASSVGDYPSYEQYF
TRBJ1-1,.,TRBV4-1,.,TGCGCCAGCAGCCGCGATATCTTGACAGGCAGGCCTGAAGCTTTCTTT,CASSRDILTGRPEAFF
TRBJ2-1,.,TRBV28,TRBD2,TGTGCCAGCAGAACATTAGCGGGGGCTAACAATGAGCAGTTCTTC,CASRTLAGANNEQFF
TRBJ1-4,.,TRBV11-2,TRBD1,TGTGCCAGCAGCTTAGTAAGGGACAGACGATTAAATGAAAAACTGTTTTTT,CASSLVRDRRLNEKLFF
TRBJ1-1,.,TRBV6-1,.,TGTGCCAGCAGAATTTACAGGGCTGACACTGAAGCTTTCTTT,CASRIYRADTEAFF
TRBJ2-1,.,TRBV11-2,.,TGTGCCAGCACCCAAAGGCTATCTAAGAATGAGCAGTTCTTC,CASTQRLSKNEQFF
TRBJ2-1,few,TRBV10-3,.,TGTGCCATCAGTGAGACTCGAGTAACAGTCGGGGGAAATGAGCAGTTCTTC,CAISETRVTVGGNEQFF
TRBJ2-5,.,TRBV9,TRBD1,TGTGCCAGCAGCGAGACGTTGGCAGGGGGACAAGAGACCCAGTACTTC,CASSETLAGGQETQYF
TRBJ2-3,.,TRBV29-1,TRBD2,TGCAGCGTGAGGCTAGCGGCTAGCACAGATACGCAGTATTTT,CSVRLAASTDTQYF
TRBJ2-7,.,TRBV5-1,.,TGCGCCAGCAGATATGGGGGCGTCTACGAGCAGTACTTC,CASRYGGVYEQYF
TRBJ1-2,.,TRBV4-2,.,TGTGCCAGCAGCCAAGAGGCTCAGGGCAACTATGGCTACACCTTC,CASSQEAQGNYGYTF